The rows below give T cell receptor beta chains drawn from one sample of a study of response to subunit inactivated influenza vaccine. Via MiXCR, TCRdb re-called the RT-PCR reads, giving one row per CDR3 protein. The table records about 620,000 distinct CDR3 sequences, approximately 11% of them present only once. This sample also appeared in a second study, on T cells expressing NK-cell markers.

The material sequenced was PBMCs from blood, taken on the day of vaccination. The receptors were sampled from a man aged 45-65 years who received an inactivated influenza vaccine. CDR3s include the opening cysteine and the closing phenylalanine or tryptophan. Fields, in order: CDR3 protein, CDR3 DNA, V gene, clone size, D gene, J gene. D genes are given only for firm matches. The size entry is marked missing in some rows and otherwise reads once, few, many or a size class.

CDR3: CASSWRTGGADTQYF
DNA: TGTGCCAGCAGCTGGCGAACAGGGGGCGCAGATACGCAGTATTTT
V: TRBV7-9
size: few
D: TRBD1
J: TRBJ2-3

CDR3: CASSDQGRRGYTF
DNA: TGTGCCAGCAGTGACCAGGGGCGTCGCGGCTACACCTTC
V: TRBV2
size: -
D: -
J: TRBJ1-2

CDR3: CASSLLSGYEQYF
DNA: TGTGCCAGCAGTCTATTATCTGGGTACGAGCAGTACTTC
V: TRBV3-1
size: many
D: -
J: TRBJ2-7

CDR3: CASSLAAVGELFF
DNA: TGTGCCAGCAGCTTAGCTGCTGTCGGGGAGCTGTTTTTT
V: TRBV7-2
size: -
D: -
J: TRBJ2-2

CDR3: CASFPTRLDLYNEQFF
DNA: TGTGCCAGCTTCCCAACCCGGCTGGACCTCTACAATGAGCAGTTCTTC
V: TRBV7-2
size: -
D: -
J: TRBJ2-1

CDR3: CASSSGVTKNIQYF
DNA: TGTGCCAGCTCATCAGGGGTGACCAAAAACATTCAGTACTTC
V: TRBV18
size: -
D: -
J: TRBJ2-4

CDR3: CAISETSGGTSETQYF
DNA: TGTGCCATCAGTGAGACTAGCGGGGGAACCTCAGAGACCCAGTACTTC
V: TRBV10-3
size: -
D: TRBD2
J: TRBJ2-5

CDR3: CASSLSPTGPNYGYTF
DNA: TGCGCCAGCAGCCTCTCCCCGACAGGGCCTAACTATGGCTACACCTTC
V: TRBV10-2
size: many
D: TRBD1
J: TRBJ1-2

CDR3: CASINSYNEQFF
DNA: TGTGCCAGCATCAATTCCTACAATGAGCAGTTCTTC
V: TRBV7-9
size: -
D: -
J: TRBJ2-1

CDR3: CASSQEGTSGDTQYF
DNA: TGCGCCAGCAGCCAAGAGGGTACTAGCGGGGATACGCAGTATTTT
V: TRBV4-3
size: few
D: TRBD2
J: TRBJ2-3

CDR3: CAWSMGQGGNQPQHF
DNA: TGTGCCTGGAGTATGGGGCAGGGAGGCAATCAGCCCCAGCATTTT
V: TRBV30
size: many
D: -
J: TRBJ1-5

CDR3: CASSLEGAGYLYNEQFF
DNA: TGTGCCAGCAGCTTAGAAGGGGCGGGGTACCTCTACAATGAGCAGTTCTTC
V: TRBV7-6
size: -
D: -
J: TRBJ2-1

CDR3: CASSTDWTQYF
DNA: TGTGCCAGCAGCACCGACTGGACCCAGTACTTC
V: TRBV5-5
size: -
D: -
J: TRBJ2-5

CDR3: CASRRGPLANYEQYF
DNA: TGCGCCAGCAGAAGAGGTCCCCTCGCAAACTACGAGCAGTACTTC
V: TRBV5-1
size: -
D: -
J: TRBJ2-7

CDR3: CASSLARNPYNEQFF
DNA: TGTGCCAGCAGCCTCGCCCGTAACCCCTACAATGAGCAGTTCTTC
V: TRBV3-1
size: -
D: -
J: TRBJ2-1

CDR3: CASSVGQGMETQYF
DNA: TGTGCCAGCTCTGTGGGACAGGGTATGGAGACCCAGTACTTC
V: TRBV5-6
size: -
D: TRBD1
J: TRBJ2-5

CDR3: CASSILFSRAEMNTEAFF
DNA: TGTGCCAGTAGTATACTATTCTCCAGGGCAGAGATGAACACTGAAGCTTTCTTT
V: TRBV19
size: -
D: -
J: TRBJ1-1

CDR3: CASNRLGEGRAYGYTF
DNA: TGTGCCAGCAACCGATTAGGAGAAGGGAGAGCTTACGGCTACACCTTC
V: TRBV6-1
size: -
D: -
J: TRBJ1-2

CDR3: CASSVLRDSQETQYF
DNA: TGTGCCAGCAGCGTTCTCCGGGACTCCCAAGAGACCCAGTACTTC
V: TRBV7-9
size: -
D: -
J: TRBJ2-5

CDR3: CASSLPGQGRELFF
DNA: TGTGCCAGCAGCTTACCCGGACAGGGGAGGGAGCTGTTTTTT
V: TRBV7-3
size: -
D: TRBD1
J: TRBJ2-2

CDR3: CASEWETTDTQYF
DNA: TGTGCCAGCGAGTGGGAGACCACAGATACGCAGTATTTT
V: TRBV7-9
size: few
D: -
J: TRBJ2-3

CDR3: CASSVSGNNSPLHF
DNA: TGTGCCAGCAGCGTATCCGGGAATAATTCACCCCTCCACTTT
V: TRBV9
size: few
D: -
J: TRBJ1-6

CDR3: CASSFSAGNQPQHF
DNA: TGTGCCAGCAGTTTTTCCGCCGGAAATCAGCCCCAGCATTTT
V: TRBV12-3/TRBV12-4
size: many
D: -
J: TRBJ1-5

CDR3: CASSPIIAGSTDTQYF
DNA: TGCGCCAGCAGCCCAATCATAGCGGGTAGCACAGATACGCAGTATTTT
V: TRBV5-1
size: -
D: TRBD2
J: TRBJ2-3

CDR3: CASSLAPKSGELFF
DNA: TGTGCCAGCAGCTTGGCCCCGAAGTCCGGGGAGCTGTTTTTT
V: TRBV5-8
size: -
D: -
J: TRBJ2-2

CDR3: CASSLFSGALSGANVLTF
DNA: TGTGCCAGCAGTTTATTTTCGGGGGCGCTTTCTGGGGCCAACGTCCTGACTTTC
V: TRBV28
size: -
D: -
J: TRBJ2-6

CDR3: CASSLRLAGTFYNEQFF
DNA: TGTGCCAGCAGCTTAAGACTAGCGGGCACCTTCTACAATGAGCAGTTCTTC
V: TRBV11-1
size: -
D: TRBD2
J: TRBJ2-1

CDR3: CASALGPAYEQYF
DNA: TGCGCCAGCGCCTTGGGCCCGGCCTACGAGCAGTACTTC
V: TRBV5-1
size: few
D: -
J: TRBJ2-7

CDR3: CASSSRDIDLAGSNEQYF
DNA: TGTGCCAGCAGTAGCCGGGACATTGATCTAGCGGGATCTAACGAGCAGTACTTC
V: TRBV28
size: many
D: TRBD2
J: TRBJ2-7

CDR3: CATSDLRQGYGYTF
DNA: TGTGCCACCAGTGATCTCCGACAGGGGTATGGCTACACCTTC
V: TRBV24-1
size: few
D: TRBD1
J: TRBJ1-2

CDR3: CASSPRSSWNEQFF
DNA: TGCGCCAGCAGCCCCCGGAGCAGTTGGAATGAGCAGTTCTTC
V: TRBV5-1
size: -
D: -
J: TRBJ2-1

CDR3: CSVGKGQSTDTQYF
DNA: TGCAGCGTCGGGAAAGGACAGTCCACAGATACGCAGTATTTT
V: TRBV29-1
size: -
D: -
J: TRBJ2-3

CDR3: CASSLAGTDKNIQYF
DNA: TGTGCCAGCAGCTTGGCGGGGACGGATAAAAACATTCAGTACTTC
V: TRBV7-8
size: -
D: -
J: TRBJ2-4

CDR3: CATSRETGVSYEQYF
DNA: TGTGCCACCAGCAGAGAGACAGGGGTATCCTACGAGCAGTACTTC
V: TRBV15
size: -
D: TRBD1
J: TRBJ2-7

CDR3: CASKTTGLTGELFF
DNA: TGTGCCAGCAAGACGACAGGTTTAACCGGGGAGCTGTTTTTT
V: TRBV6-1
size: -
D: -
J: TRBJ2-2

CDR3: CAISDTVFQPQHF
DNA: TGTGCCATCAGTGATACGGTTTTTCAGCCCCAGCATTTT
V: TRBV10-3
size: many
D: -
J: TRBJ1-5

CDR3: CASSAEGGPYNEQFF
DNA: TGTGCCAGCAGTGCGGAGGGGGGCCCTTACAATGAGCAGTTCTTC
V: TRBV6-4
size: few
D: -
J: TRBJ2-1

CDR3: CASSLSGEYNEQFF
DNA: TGTGCCAGCAGTTTGTCTGGGGAATACAATGAGCAGTTCTTC
V: TRBV12-3/TRBV12-4
size: -
D: -
J: TRBJ2-1

CDR3: CASSYSQGTRNQPQHF
DNA: TGTGCCAGCAGTTACTCCCAGGGTACTAGGAATCAGCCCCAGCATTTT
V: TRBV6-2/TRBV6-3
size: -
D: -
J: TRBJ1-5

CDR3: CASSQDRQYEQFF
DNA: TGTGCCAGCAGCCAAGATCGGCAGTATGAGCAGTTCTTC
V: TRBV4-2
size: many
D: -
J: TRBJ2-1

CDR3: CASRSRDRGFGGANVLTF
DNA: TGTGCCAGCAGATCCCGGGACAGGGGGTTTGGTGGGGCCAACGTCCTGACTTTC
V: TRBV12-3/TRBV12-4
size: few
D: TRBD1
J: TRBJ2-6

CDR3: CASSLWDISTDTQYF
DNA: TGTGCCAGCAGCTTATGGGACATTAGCACAGATACGCAGTATTTT
V: TRBV7-2
size: -
D: -
J: TRBJ2-3

CDR3: CASSQAGRGPVNIQYF
DNA: TGTGCCAGCAGCCAAGCGGGCAGGGGGCCGGTAAACATTCAGTACTTC
V: TRBV14
size: -
D: TRBD1
J: TRBJ2-4

CDR3: CASTMGGELFF
DNA: TGTGCCAGCACCATGGGGGGGGAGCTGTTTTTT
V: TRBV3-1
size: many
D: -
J: TRBJ2-2

CDR3: CASSRSATEQFF
DNA: TGTGCCAGCAGCAGGAGTGCGACTGAGCAGTTCTTC
V: TRBV7-2
size: few
D: -
J: TRBJ2-1

CDR3: CATSSPIRDSNYEQYF
DNA: TGTGCCACCAGCAGCCCCATAAGAGACAGTAACTACGAGCAGTACTTC
V: TRBV15
size: -
D: -
J: TRBJ2-7

CDR3: CASSSDGWAGELFF
DNA: TGTGCCAGCAGCTCGGACGGTTGGGCCGGGGAGCTGTTTTTT
V: TRBV7-3
size: -
D: -
J: TRBJ2-2

CDR3: CASSQPGLADYEQYF
DNA: TGTGCCAGCAGTCAACCGGGACTAGCGGACTACGAGCAGTACTTC
V: TRBV12-3/TRBV12-4
size: -
D: TRBD2
J: TRBJ2-7

CDR3: CATALQASSYNEQFF
DNA: TGTGCCACCGCGTTACAGGCCAGCTCCTACAATGAGCAGTTCTTC
V: TRBV19
size: many
D: -
J: TRBJ2-1

CDR3: CASSPRAGSDTQYF
DNA: TGTGCCAGCTCACCTCGGGCAGGCTCAGATACGCAGTATTTT
V: TRBV18
size: -
D: -
J: TRBJ2-3

CDR3: CASRLGQQGSSPLHF
DNA: TGTGCCAGCAGACTTGGGCAGCAAGGTAGTTCACCCCTCCACTTT
V: TRBV12-3/TRBV12-4
size: few
D: -
J: TRBJ1-6

CDR3: CASRFSGTGELFF
DNA: TGTGCCAGCAGGTTCTCGGGCACCGGGGAGCTGTTTTTT
V: TRBV7-9
size: few
D: -
J: TRBJ2-2